The 24 T cell receptor beta chains reported below all come from one sample, sequenced in a study of Graves' ophthalmopathy and Graves' hyperthyroidism. Amplification of TCR beta CDR3 regions used RNA transcripts. HTBI primers served in a first-round RT-PCR, which a second-round multiplex PCR followed. Via MiXCR, TCRdb re-called the multiplex PCR reads, giving one row per CDR3 protein. Of about 240,000 distinct CDR3 sequences in the sample, 40% to 50% were seen once. Input material: peripheral blood. All receptors derive from an adult man with Graves' ophthalmopathy.

J is TRBJ1-6 and V is TRBV11-1, with a tentative D call TRBD1 (6 bases). Germline CDR1 and CDR2: SGHAT and FQDESV (reference sequence). V was cut by 4 bases and J by 0 bases, with 7 bases left in between. This CDR3 contains 15 residues. For the CDR3, the DNA is TGTGCCAGCAGCTCGGACAGCTCCTATAATTCACCCCTCCACTTT. This translates into CASSSDSSYNSPLHF.

Worth noting for this clonotype: This may be a read error: a much more frequent sequence differs by one nucleotide. The missing conserved phenylalanine or tryptophan at the end of this CDR3 makes a read error likely. This chain connects TRBV4-2 to TRBJ1-2; TRBD1 matches 7 bases. The CDR3 extends over 14 amino acids. V lost 1 base to trimming and J lost 4 bases; unmatched junction nucleotides: 3. Germline CDR1 LGHNA, CDR2 YNFKEQ. CDR3 sequence (DNA): TGTGCCAGCAGCCAAGCGGGGACAGCCTATGGCTACACCCTC. It translates to CASSQAGTAYGYTL.

This chain links TRBV25-1 with TRBJ1-5, with 7 bases identical to TRBD1. This CDR3 has 15 amino acids. The germline V gene has CDR1 MGHDK and CDR2 SYGVNS. V lost 5 bases and J lost 5; bases outside the gene matches: 9. The CDR3 region has the DNA TGTGCCAGCAGTCCTCAGGGACAGAGATATCAGCCCCAGCATTTT. Translation gives CASSPQGQRYQPQHF. Full variable domain (missing parts from reference TRBV25-1 and TRBJ1-5): EADIYQTPRYLVIGTGKKITLECSQTMGHDKMYWYQQDPGMELHLIHYSYGVNSTEKGDLSSESTVSRIRTEHFPLTLESARPSHTSQYLCASSPQGQRYQPQHFGDGTRLSIL.

This CDR3 is CSVEAEGANEQYF. CDR3 coding DNA: TGCAGCGTTGAAGCCGAGGGGGCAAACGAGCAGTACTTC. The chain has TRBV29-1 and TRBJ2-7; 7 nucleotides match TRBD1. CDR3 length equals 13 residues. The germline V gene encodes CDR1 SQVTM and CDR2 ANQGSEA. V was clipped by 1 base and J by 5 bases; unmatched bases: 5.

In its sample, this clonotype was seen a few times. The rearrangement joins TRBV11-3 to TRBJ2-2; perhaps TRBD1 as D (6 bases). V was clipped by 5 bases and J by 7 bases, with 14 bases between them. Germline CDR1 and CDR2: SGHNT and YENEEA. The CDR3 consists of 14 residues. The CDR3 bases are TGTGCCAGCAGCAGACTACAGGGTCGCGGGGAGCTGTTTTTT. This encodes CASSRLQGRGELFF.

This clonotype has a handful of counts. Compared with germline, one end of the junction differs, possibly owing to a read error. V gene TRBV7-7 combines with J gene TRBJ2-2; D may be TRBD2 (6 bases). The CDR3 length is 15 residues. Germline CDR1 reads SSHAT; CDR2 reads FNYEAQ (reference sequence). The CDR3 loop is CASSLSSGGTGELFF. In DNA, the CDR3 is TGTGCTAGCAGCTTGTCCTCTGGGGGGACCGGGGAGCTGTTTTTT.

DNA for the CDR3: TGCAGTGCTAGAAGCTCAGTGGGGGGTGAGCAGCCCCAGCATTTT. As protein: CSARSSVGGEQPQHF. The rearrangement uses TRBV20-1 and TRBJ1-5, with a possible D match to TRBD1 (5 bases). The germline gives CDR1 DFQATT, CDR2 SNEGSKA (reference sequence). The CDR3 contains 15 residues. V lost 2 bases to trimming and J lost 7 bases, with 18 bases between them.

This clonotype has more than one count but fewer than ten. The chain links TRBV10-1 to TRBJ2-2, with D hard to call. Trimming removed 7 bases from V and 4 bases from J, with 13 bases in between. CDR3 length: 14 amino acids. The V gene's germline CDR1 is WNHNN and CDR2 SYGVQD (reference sequence). The CDR3 loop is CASKAHKLTGELFF. CDR3 DNA sequence: TGCGCCAGCAAGGCCCACAAACTCACCGGGGAGCTGTTTTTT.

This sequence joins TRBV7-6 and TRBJ2-7; D is unresolved. This CDR3 comprises 14 residues. The germline V gene encodes CDR1 SGHVS and CDR2 FNYEAQ. Trimming pared 5 bases from V and 0 bases from J, leaving 11 bases between. The CDR3 is CASSPRSVSYEQYF. CDR3 sequence (DNA): TGTGCCAGCAGCCCAAGGAGTGTCTCCTACGAGCAGTACTTC.

This clonotype was counted only a few times. The chain links TRBV2 to TRBJ1-4; the D is unclear. Per the germline V gene, CDR1 is SNHLY and CDR2 is FYNNEI. Trimming left V 5 bases short and J 0 bases short, with 13 bases between. The CDR3 contains 16 residues. In nucleotides, the CDR3 is TGTGCCAGCAGTTCCCCTGGATGGTCAACTAATGAAAAACTGTTTTTT. Its translation: CASSSPGWSTNEKLFF. The whole variable domain, filled in from reference TRBV2 and TRBJ1-4, reads EPEVTQTPSHQVTQMGQEVILRCVPISNHLYFYWYRQILGQKVEFLVSFYNNEISEKSEIFDDQFSVERPDGSNFTLKIRSTKLEDSAMYFCASSSPGWSTNEKLFFGSGTQLSVL.

This clonotype occurred a few times. This chain uses TRBV7-9 with TRBJ1-6; 7 nucleotides line up with TRBD1. Germline assignment: CDR1 SEHNR and CDR2 FQNEAQ (reference sequence). Trimming took 4 bases from V and 10 from J; bases not matched to a gene: 7. This CDR3 contains 14 residues. The CDR3 region has the DNA TGTGCCAGCAGCTCGGGACAGAATGGCTCACCCCTCCACTTT. Translation: CASSSGQNGSPLHF.

V gene TRBV7-9 combines with J gene TRBJ1-1, with D unresolved. Looked up from germline, CDR1 is SEHNR and CDR2 is FQNEAQ (reference sequence). V lost 2 bases and J lost 0, with 13 bases in between. The CDR3 sequence is 16 residues long. CDR3 loop: CASSLLAGAMNTEAFF. CDR3 coding DNA: TGTGCCAGCAGCTTATTAGCAGGAGCCATGAACACTGAAGCTTTCTTT.

V usage is TRBV10-3 and J usage is TRBJ2-7; perhaps D is TRBD1 or TRBD2 (5 bases each). Trimming pared 6 bases from V and 5 bases from J, leaving 17 bases between. The CDR3 is made up of 14 amino acids. Germline CDR1 reads ENHRY; CDR2 reads SYGVKD. The CDR3 DNA reads TGTGCCATCAGAACCGAGGCAGGGAGAGACGAGCAGTACTTC. It specifies CAIRTEAGRDEQYF.

V usage is TRBV20-1 and J usage is TRBJ1-4; 8 bases line up with TRBD1. J lost 8 bases, V lost 3 bases, and 11 bases had no gene match. Germline-derived CDR1 and CDR2 are DFQATT and SNEGSKA (reference sequence). This CDR3 comprises 15 residues. CDR3 nucleotides: TGCAGTGCTAGTGAGGACACAGGGGGAGACGAAAAACTGTTTTTT. Its translation: CSASEDTGGDEKLFF.

This clonotype was seen repeatedly, ten times or more. The gene calls are TRBV7-9 and TRBJ1-4, with unresolved D. V shed 2 bases and J shed 2 bases, with 6 bases lying between them. CDR3 length equals 14 residues. The germline V gene encodes CDR1 SEHNR and CDR2 FQNEAQ (reference sequence). CDR3 sequence reads: CASSLLGTNEKLFF. The CDR3 nucleotides are TGTGCCAGCAGCTTATTGGGGACTAATGAAAAACTGTTTTTT.

This clonotype has only a few counts. V is TRBV14 and J is TRBJ2-2; no clear D. The CDR3 totals 13 residues. The V gene lost 0 bases and the J gene lost 9 bases, with 8 bases spanning the gap. From germline, CDR1 is SGHDN and CDR2 FVKESK. The CDR3 spells CASSQDRGRELFF. In DNA, the CDR3 is TGTGCCAGCAGCCAAGACAGAGGAAGGGAGCTGTTTTTT.

Here the CDR3 reads CASSIRGQLGNQPQHF. CDR3 in DNA: TGTGCCAGTAGTATCCGGGGACAGCTGGGCAATCAGCCCCAGCATTTT. J is TRBJ1-5 and V is TRBV19; 7 nucleotides match TRBD1. This CDR3 comprises 16 residues. Germline loops: CDR1 LNHDA, CDR2 SQIVND (reference sequence). With 3 bases clipped from V and 2 bases from J, the junction kept 7 bases outside the gene matches.

J is TRBJ2-5 and V is TRBV20-1; D may be TRBD2 (5 bases). The CDR3 has 14 amino acids. The germline CDR1 and CDR2 sequences are DFQATT and SNEGSKA (reference sequence). V lost 1 base to trimming and J lost 5 bases, with 14 bases between them. The CDR3 coding sequence is TGCAGTGCTAGAGTCAGGCCCCGAGGGGAGACCCAGTACTTC. This sequence encodes CSARVRPRGETQYF.

The rearrangement uses TRBV29-1 and TRBJ1-1; TRBD1 aligns across 11 bases. Trimming removed 7 bases from V and 14 bases from J; junction bases left unmatched: 15. CDR3 length equals 13 residues. CDR1 is SQVTM, CDR2 ANQGSEA, per germline. CDR3 sequence: CSAGTGGYNEQFF. CDR3 nucleotides: TGCAGCGCGGGGACAGGGGGGTACAATGAGCAGTTCTTT.

This clonotype was counted only a few times. The V gene is TRBV7-2, the J gene TRBJ2-5; 7 nucleotides align to TRBD2. Germline V gene lookup returns CDR1 SGHTA and CDR2 FQGNSA. The CDR3 is 15 amino acids. Trimming took 6 bases from V and 1 from J; bases not matched to a gene: 8. CDR3 DNA: TGTGCCAGCAGTCCTGGGGGGGACCCCCAAGAGACCCAGTACTTC. As protein: CASSPGGDPQETQYF.

V is TRBV2 and J is TRBJ1-5, with D possibly being TRBD1 (5 bases). CDR3 length: 13 amino acids. V was cut by 6 bases and J by 5 bases, with 11 bases left in between. CDR1 is SNHLY, CDR2 FYNNEI, per germline. The DNA of the CDR3 is TGTGCCAGCAGCCAGGGTGGGGATCAGCCCCAGCATTTT. Translating gives CASSQGGDQPQHF. The full variable domain, completed using reference TRBV2 and TRBJ1-5, is EPEVTQTPSHQVTQMGQEVILRCVPISNHLYFYWYRQILGQKVEFLVSFYNNEISEKSEIFDDQFSVERPDGSNFTLKIRSTKLEDSAMYFCASSQGGDQPQHFGDGTRLSIL.

As for this clonotype: A junction boundary mismatches the germline segment, possibly from a read error. The gene calls are TRBV7-9 and TRBJ2-2, with unresolved D. This CDR3 contains 8 residues. Germline V gene lookup returns CDR1 SEHNR and CDR2 FQNEAQ (reference sequence). The CDR3 is CASSLGVF. The CDR3 nucleotides are TGTGCCAGCAGCTTAGGAGTTTTT.

The rearrangement uses TRBV24-1 and TRBJ2-5; D is possibly TRBD2 (6 bases). CDR1 is KGHDR and CDR2 is SFDVKD in the germline V gene. The CDR3 sequence is 14 residues long. V lost 9 bases and J 0 bases, leaving 13 bases between the germline ends. As DNA, the CDR3 is TGTGCCACCGGGCCTCGGGAGTACCAAGAGACCCAGTACTTC. It specifies CATGPREYQETQYF.

This clonotype was picked up a small number of times. This sequence joins TRBV9 and TRBJ1-5; D is perhaps TRBD1 (5 bases). The V end lost 0 bases, the J end lost 2 bases, and 6 bases lay between the germline ends. This CDR3 is 14 amino acids long. Germline V gene lookup returns CDR1 SGDLS and CDR2 YYNGEE. The CDR3 spells CASSVGDGNQPQHF. CDR3 sequence (DNA): TGTGCCAGCAGCGTAGGGGACGGCAATCAGCCCCAGCATTTT.